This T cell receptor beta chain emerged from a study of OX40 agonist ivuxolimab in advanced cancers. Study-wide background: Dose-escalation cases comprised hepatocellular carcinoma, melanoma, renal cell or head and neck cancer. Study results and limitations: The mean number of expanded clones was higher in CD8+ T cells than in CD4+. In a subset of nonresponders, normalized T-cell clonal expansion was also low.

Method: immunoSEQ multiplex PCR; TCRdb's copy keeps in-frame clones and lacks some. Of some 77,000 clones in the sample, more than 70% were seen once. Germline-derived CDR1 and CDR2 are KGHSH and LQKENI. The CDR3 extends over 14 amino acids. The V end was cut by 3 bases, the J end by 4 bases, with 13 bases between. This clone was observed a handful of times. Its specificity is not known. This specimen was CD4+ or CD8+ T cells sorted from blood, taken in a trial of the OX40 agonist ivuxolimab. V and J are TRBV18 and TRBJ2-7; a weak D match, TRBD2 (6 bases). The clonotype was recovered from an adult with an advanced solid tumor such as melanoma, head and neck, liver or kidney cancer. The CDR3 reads CASSPVSGGYEQYF. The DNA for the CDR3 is TGTGCCAGCTCACCGGTCAGTGGAGGGTACGAGCAGTACTTC.